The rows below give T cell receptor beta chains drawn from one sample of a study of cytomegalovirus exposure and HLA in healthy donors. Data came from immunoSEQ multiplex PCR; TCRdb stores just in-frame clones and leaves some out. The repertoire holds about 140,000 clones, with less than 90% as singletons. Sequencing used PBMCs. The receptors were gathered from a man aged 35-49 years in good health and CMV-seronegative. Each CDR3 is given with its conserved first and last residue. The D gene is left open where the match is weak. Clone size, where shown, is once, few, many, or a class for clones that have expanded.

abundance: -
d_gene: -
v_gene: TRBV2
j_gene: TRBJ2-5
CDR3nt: TGTGCCAGCAGTGACTACAGGGAGGGACAAGAGACCCAGTACTTC
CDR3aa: CASSDYREGQETQYF

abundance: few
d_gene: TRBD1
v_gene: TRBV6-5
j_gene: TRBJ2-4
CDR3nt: TGTGCCAGCAGTAGCGACAGGGGAGCCAAAAACATTCAGTACTTC
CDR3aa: CASSSDRGAKNIQYF

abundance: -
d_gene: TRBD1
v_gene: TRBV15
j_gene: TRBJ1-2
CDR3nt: TGTGCCACCAGCACCCTTCAGGGGGCCACCTATGGCTACACCTTC
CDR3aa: CATSTLQGATYGYTF

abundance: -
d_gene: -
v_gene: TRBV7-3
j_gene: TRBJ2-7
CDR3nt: TGTGCCAGCAGCTTGGGATTGGGGAGTACCTACGAGCAGTACTTC
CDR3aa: CASSLGLGSTYEQYF

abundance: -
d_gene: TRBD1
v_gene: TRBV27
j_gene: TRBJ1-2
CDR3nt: TGTGCCAGCACCCAGGGACAGGGGGATCTTGGGAACTATGGCTACACCTTC
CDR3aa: CASTQGQGDLGNYGYTF

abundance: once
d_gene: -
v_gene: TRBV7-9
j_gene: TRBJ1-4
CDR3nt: TGTGCCAGCAGCGCCGCGGGGCTAAATGAAAAACTGTTTTTT
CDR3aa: CASSAAGLNEKLFF

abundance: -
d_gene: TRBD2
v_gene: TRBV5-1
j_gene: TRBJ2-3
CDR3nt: TGCGCCAGCAGCTTGGAAGGGAGGGGTACAGATACGCAGTATTTT
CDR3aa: CASSLEGRGTDTQYF

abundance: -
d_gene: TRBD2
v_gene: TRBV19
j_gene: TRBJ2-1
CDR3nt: TGTGCCAGTAGCGGGAGGGTAAATGAGCAGTTCTTC
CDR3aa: CASSGRVNEQFF

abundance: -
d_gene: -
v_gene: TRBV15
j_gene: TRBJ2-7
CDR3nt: TGTGCCACCAGCGGCAGGGGGGAGTACGAGCAGTACTTC
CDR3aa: CATSGRGEYEQYF

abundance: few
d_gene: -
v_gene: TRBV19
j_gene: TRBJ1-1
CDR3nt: TGTGCCAGTAGTACCCTATTCCCAGACATTAACACTGAAGCTTTCTTT
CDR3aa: CASSTLFPDINTEAFF

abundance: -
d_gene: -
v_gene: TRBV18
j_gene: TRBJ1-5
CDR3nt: TGTGCCAGCTCACCAGGGGCGAATCAGCCCCAGCATTTT
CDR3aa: CASSPGANQPQHF

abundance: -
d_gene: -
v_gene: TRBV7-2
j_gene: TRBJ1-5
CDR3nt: TGTGCCAGCAGCTGGGGGGCGGGGGGCAATCAGCCCCAGCATTTT
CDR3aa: CASSWGAGGNQPQHF

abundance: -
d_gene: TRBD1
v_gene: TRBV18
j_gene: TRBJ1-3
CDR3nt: TGTGCCAGCTCACAGGACAGGGCTGGAAACACCATATATTTT
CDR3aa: CASSQDRAGNTIYF

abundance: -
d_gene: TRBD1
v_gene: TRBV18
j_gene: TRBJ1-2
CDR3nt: TGTGCCAGCTCGTTAGACAGGGACGGCTACACCTTC
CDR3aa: CASSLDRDGYTF

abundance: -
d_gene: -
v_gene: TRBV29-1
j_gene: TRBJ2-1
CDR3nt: TGCAGCGTTGAAGGTAGCTCCTACAATGAGCAGTTCTTC
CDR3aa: CSVEGSSYNEQFF

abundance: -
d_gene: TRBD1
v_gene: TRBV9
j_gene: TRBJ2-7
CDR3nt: TGTGCCAGCAGCTACTCGACAGGGTTCGGCTACGAGCAGTACTTC
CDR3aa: CASSYSTGFGYEQYF

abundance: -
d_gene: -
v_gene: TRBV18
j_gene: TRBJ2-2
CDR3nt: TGTGCCAGCTCACCACAGGGACTCAACACCGGGGAGCTGTTTTTT
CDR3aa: CASSPQGLNTGELFF

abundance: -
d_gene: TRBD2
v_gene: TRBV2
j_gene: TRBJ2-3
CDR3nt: TGTGCCAGCATTTCTCCCCGACTAGCGGGGGGGCAAGATACGCAGTATTTT
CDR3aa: CASISPRLAGGQDTQYF

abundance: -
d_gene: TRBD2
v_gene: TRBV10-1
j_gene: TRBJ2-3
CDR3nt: TGCGCCAGCAGTCGGGAGGACACAGATACGCAGTATTTT
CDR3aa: CASSREDTDTQYF

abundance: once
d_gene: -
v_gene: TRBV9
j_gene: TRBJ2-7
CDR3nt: TGTGCCAGCAGCGTAGAAGCAGGCTACGAGCAGTACTTC
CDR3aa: CASSVEAGYEQYF

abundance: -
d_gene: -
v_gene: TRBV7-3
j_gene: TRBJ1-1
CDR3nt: TGTGCCAGCAGAATAACGCGGGATACGCACACTGAAGCTTTCTTT
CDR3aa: CASRITRDTHTEAFF

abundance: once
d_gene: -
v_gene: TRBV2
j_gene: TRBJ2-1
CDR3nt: TGTGCCAGTAGCACGGGTTACAACTACAATGAGCAGTTCTTC
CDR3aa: CASSTGYNYNEQFF

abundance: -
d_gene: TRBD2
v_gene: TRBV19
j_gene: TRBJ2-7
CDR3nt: TGTGCCAGTAGTCCTGGACTAGCGGGAAATTACGAGCAGTACTTC
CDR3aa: CASSPGLAGNYEQYF

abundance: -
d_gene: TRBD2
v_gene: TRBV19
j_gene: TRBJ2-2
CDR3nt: TGTGCCAGTAGTTTGCGAATCGGGACTAGTCCCGGGGAGCTGTTTTTT
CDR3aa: CASSLRIGTSPGELFF

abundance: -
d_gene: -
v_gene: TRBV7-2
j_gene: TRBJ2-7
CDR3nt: TGTGCCAGCAGCTTTTCACAGGGAGACTACGAGCAGTACTTC
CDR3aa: CASSFSQGDYEQYF

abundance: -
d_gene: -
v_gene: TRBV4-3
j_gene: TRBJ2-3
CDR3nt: TGCGCCAGCAGCCAAGTCCTGGGGGCCACAGATACGCAGTATTTT
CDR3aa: CASSQVLGATDTQYF

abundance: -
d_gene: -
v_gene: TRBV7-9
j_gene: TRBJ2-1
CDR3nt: TGTGCCAGCAGCTTAGAGAGGAGATGGAATGAGCAGTTCTTC
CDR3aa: CASSLERRWNEQFF

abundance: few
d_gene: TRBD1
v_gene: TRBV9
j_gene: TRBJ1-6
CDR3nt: TGTGCCAGCAGCGTAGGACAGGGGAGTAATTCACCCCTCCACTTT
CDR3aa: CASSVGQGSNSPLHF

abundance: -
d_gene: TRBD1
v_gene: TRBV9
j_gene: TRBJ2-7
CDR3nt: TGTGCCAGCAGCAAGATGACAGGGAGCTCCTACGAGCAGTACTTC
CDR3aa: CASSKMTGSSYEQYF

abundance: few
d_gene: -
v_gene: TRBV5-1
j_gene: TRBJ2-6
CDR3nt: TGCGCCAGCACCCAGGGGCGCAACGTCCTGACTTTC
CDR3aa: CASTQGRNVLTF

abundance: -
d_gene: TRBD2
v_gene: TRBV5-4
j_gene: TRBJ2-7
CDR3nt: TGTGCCAGCAGCATAGGGACTAGCGGGTACGAGCAGTACTTC
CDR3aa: CASSIGTSGYEQYF

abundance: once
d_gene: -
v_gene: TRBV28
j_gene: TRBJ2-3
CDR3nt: TGTGCCAGCCGGCCGGGGGGCATCACAGATACGCAGTATTTT
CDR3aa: CASRPGGITDTQYF

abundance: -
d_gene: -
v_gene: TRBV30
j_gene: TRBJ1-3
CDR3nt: TGTGCCTGGAGTCCCAGGTCCACTGGAAACACCATATATTTT
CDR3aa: CAWSPRSTGNTIYF

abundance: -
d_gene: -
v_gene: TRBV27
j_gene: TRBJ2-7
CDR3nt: TGTGCCAGCAGTTTATCGCAGGGCCCAAGCGAGCAGTACTTC
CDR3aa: CASSLSQGPSEQYF

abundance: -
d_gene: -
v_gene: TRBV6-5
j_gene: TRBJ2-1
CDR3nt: TGTGCCAGCAGCATCGGAGAGTGCAATGAGCAGTTCTTC
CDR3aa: CASSIGECNEQFF

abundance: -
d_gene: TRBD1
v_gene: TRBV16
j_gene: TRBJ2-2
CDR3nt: TGTGCCAGCAGCCAACAGGGGGAAGGCGGGGAGCTGTTTTTT
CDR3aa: CASSQQGEGGELFF

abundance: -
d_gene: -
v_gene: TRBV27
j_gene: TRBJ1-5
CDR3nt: TGTGCCAGCAGTAGGGGGACGGAGGACAATCAGCCCCAGCATTTT
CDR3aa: CASSRGTEDNQPQHF

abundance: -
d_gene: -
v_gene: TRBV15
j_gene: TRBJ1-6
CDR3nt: TGTGCCACCAGCAGTGGGACTTATTCACCCCTCCACTTT
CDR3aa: CATSSGTYSPLHF

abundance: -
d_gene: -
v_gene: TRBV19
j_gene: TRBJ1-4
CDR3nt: TGTGCCAGTAGTTCGCGGGTGGTAACTAATGAAAAACTGTTTTTT
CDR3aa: CASSSRVVTNEKLFF

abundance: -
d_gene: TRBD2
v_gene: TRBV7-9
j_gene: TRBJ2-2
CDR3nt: TGTGCCAGCAGCATTGGGACTAGCGGGAATCTGAACACCGGGGAGCTGTTTTTT
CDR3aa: CASSIGTSGNLNTGELFF

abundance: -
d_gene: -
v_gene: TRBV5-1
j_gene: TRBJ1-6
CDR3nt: TGCGCCAGCAGGCAGGATAGTAATTCACCCCTCCACTTT
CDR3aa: CASRQDSNSPLHF

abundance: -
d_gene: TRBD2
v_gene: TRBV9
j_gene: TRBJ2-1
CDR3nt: TGTGCCAGCAGCCCGCGACTAGCGGGAGTAATCGGTGAGCAGTTCTTC
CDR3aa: CASSPRLAGVIGEQFF

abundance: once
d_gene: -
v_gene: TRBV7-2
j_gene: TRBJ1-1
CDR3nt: TGTGCCAGCAGCCTCCTCCGGGGGGCTGAAGCTTTCTTT
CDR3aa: CASSLLRGAEAFF

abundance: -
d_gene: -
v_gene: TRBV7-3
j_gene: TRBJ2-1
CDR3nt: TGTGCCAGCAGCTTAAGGCGGACATACTCCTACAATGAGCAGTTCTTC
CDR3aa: CASSLRRTYSYNEQFF

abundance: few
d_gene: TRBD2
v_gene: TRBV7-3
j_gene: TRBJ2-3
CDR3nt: TGTGCCAGCAGCCGCGGACTAGCGGGGGACCTAGATACGCAGTATTTT
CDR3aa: CASSRGLAGDLDTQYF

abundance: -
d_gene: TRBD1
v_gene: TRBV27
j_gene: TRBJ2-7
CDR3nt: TGTGCCAGCCCAAGGACAGGGTACTACGAGCAGTACTTC
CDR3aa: CASPRTGYYEQYF

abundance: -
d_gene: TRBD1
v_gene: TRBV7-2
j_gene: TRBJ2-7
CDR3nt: TGTGCCAGCAGCTCAGCCTCACAGGGGCCCTACGAGCAGTACTTC
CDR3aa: CASSSASQGPYEQYF

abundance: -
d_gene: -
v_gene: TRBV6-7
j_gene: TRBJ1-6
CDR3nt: TGTGCCAGCAGTTACCCCGAGCCGAGGGGGAGGGCCCTCCACTTT
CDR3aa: CASSYPEPRGRALHF

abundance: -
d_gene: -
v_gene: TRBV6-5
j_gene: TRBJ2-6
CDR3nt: TGTGCCAGCAGTTACTCGAGGCGATCTGGGGCCAACGTCCTGACTTTC
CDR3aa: CASSYSRRSGANVLTF

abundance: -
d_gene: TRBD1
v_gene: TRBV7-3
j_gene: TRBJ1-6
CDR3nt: TGTGCCAGCAGCTTAAAGGGACAGGGTTCGGGGTCACCCCTCCACTTT
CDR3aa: CASSLKGQGSGSPLHF

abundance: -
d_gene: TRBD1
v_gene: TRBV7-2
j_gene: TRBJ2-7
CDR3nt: TGTGCCAGCAGCTTACGACAGGGTCCCTACGAGCAGTACTTC
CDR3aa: CASSLRQGPYEQYF

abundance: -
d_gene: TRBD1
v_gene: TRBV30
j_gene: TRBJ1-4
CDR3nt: TGTGCCTGGGGTGTCTCGGACAGGGAAGTTGAAAAACTGTTTTTT
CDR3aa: CAWGVSDREVEKLFF

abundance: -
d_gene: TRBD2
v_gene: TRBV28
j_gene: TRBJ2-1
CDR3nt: TGTGCCAGCACCGGACTAGCGGGGGGCCCGTTCTTC
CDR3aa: CASTGLAGGPFF

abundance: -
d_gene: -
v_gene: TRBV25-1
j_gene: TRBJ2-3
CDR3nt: TGTGCCAGCAGTGAATCTGGCAGGGAGGGCACAGATACGCAGTATTTT
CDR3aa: CASSESGREGTDTQYF

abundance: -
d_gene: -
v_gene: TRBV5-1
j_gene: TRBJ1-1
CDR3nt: TGCGCCAGCAGCTTGGGTAGAAACACTGAAGCTTTCTTT
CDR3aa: CASSLGRNTEAFF